The TCR beta chain under discussion was sequenced for a study of T cell responses to AZD1222 COVID-19 vaccine. This CDR3 contains 17 residues. Looked up from germline, CDR1 is MNHEY and CDR2 is SMNVEV (reference sequence). Trimming took off 3 bases at V and 2 bases at J, with 19 bases between the two ends. TCRdb keeps only in-frame clones here, not all; method: immunoSEQ multiplex PCR. The table lists 160,000 or so clones, more than 85% of them singletons. V is TRBV27 and J is TRBJ1-1, with D possibly matching TRBD1 (5 bases). Sequences were derived from peripheral blood, sampled 28 days after the second AZD1222 dose. The TCR sequence derives from an adult who received the AZD1222 COVID-19 vaccine. Here the CDR3 reads CASSFSIPSQGNTEAFF. CDR3 bases: TGTGCCAGCAGTTTTAGTATCCCATCTCAGGGCAACACTGAAGCTTTCTTT.